The next 5 T cell receptor beta chains were all read from a single sample in a study of blood T cell repertoires in COVID-19. Generated by immunoSEQ multiplex PCR, the TCRdb table keeps only in-frame clones and is missing some. The repertoire includes 110,000 to 150,000 clones, 78% of them detected once, and more than 5% sits in the top ten. The sample was PBMCs or T cells enriched from blood (not recorded which). All receptors derive from a woman aged 45-60 years who had recovered from COVID-19.

The V and J genes are TRBV2 and TRBJ1-2; 10 bases are shared with TRBD1. Germline-derived CDR1 and CDR2 are SNHLY and FYNNEI. V lost 6 bases, J lost 4 bases, and 5 bases stayed unmatched. The CDR3 totals 14 residues. The CDR3 bases are TGTGCCAGCAGCTGGGACAGGGGCGTCTATGGCTACACCTTC. Its protein product is CASSWDRGVYGYTF.

This clone was detected ten times or more. The rearrangement links TRBV4-2 to TRBJ2-3, with TRBD2 identical over 14 bases. This CDR3 spans 18 amino acids. J lost 0 bases, V lost 1 base, and 3 bases had no gene match. The germline CDR1 and CDR2 sequences are LGHNA and YNFKEQ. Written as DNA, the CDR3 is TGTGCCAGCAGCCAAGGACTAGCGGGGGGGCCTAGCACAGATACGCAGTATTTT. Residues: CASSQGLAGGPSTDTQYF.

The chain uses TRBV7-9 and TRBJ2-1; D may be TRBD1 (7 bases). The CDR3 contains 15 residues. V lost 5 bases to trimming and J lost 9 bases, with 20 bases between them. CDR1 and CDR2 from the germline V gene are SEHNR and FQNEAQ (reference sequence). CDR3 loop: CASSATGARGGEQFF. DNA of the CDR3: TGTGCCAGCAGCGCTACAGGGGCCCGGGGAGGTGAGCAGTTCTTC.

The chain couples TRBV5-4 to TRBJ2-5; D gene ambiguous. V shed 0 bases and J shed 3 bases, with 9 bases lying between them. Germline-derived CDR1 and CDR2 are SGHNT and YYREEE (reference sequence). CDR3 length: 14 residues. The CDR3 nucleotides are TGTGCCAGCAGCTTGGTAAACAGAGAAGAGACCCAGTACTTC. It translates to CASSLVNREETQYF.

This clone was counted a few times. V and J are TRBV28 and TRBJ1-2; D is possibly TRBD1 (5 bases). The CDR3 loop spans 14 amino acids. Germline CDR1 reads MDHEN; CDR2 reads SYDVKM. Trimming stripped 6 bases from V and 1 base from J, with 12 bases between. CDR3 sequence reads: CASRSLQGNYGYTF. The CDR3 region has the DNA TGTGCCAGCAGATCCCTGCAGGGTAACTATGGCTACACCTTC.